Listed below are T cell receptor beta chains from one sample, sequenced in a study of blood T cell repertoires in COVID-19. Here immunoSEQ multiplex PCR was the method, and the copy in TCRdb shows in-frame clones only, minus some. The table lists 300,000 or so clones, 65% to 90% of them singletons. Sequencing used PBMCs or T cells enriched from blood (not recorded which). Receptors were obtained from a woman under 30 who had recovered from COVID-19. Both conserved end residues are part of each CDR3. A D gene is named only where the DNA matches it firmly. Clone size is shown for a subset of rows, as once, few, many or a class of expanded clone.

CDR3aa: CASSTGFGEKLFF
CDR3nt: TGTGCCAGTAGTACAGGGTTCGGGGAAAAACTGTTTTTT
abundance: few
j_gene: TRBJ1-4
v_gene: TRBV19
d_gene: .
len: 13

CDR3aa: CASSQHLLGAGVTGELFF
CDR3nt: TGTGCCAGCAGCCAACACCTTTTAGGGGCGGGGGTTACCGGGGAGCTGTTTTTT
abundance: .
j_gene: TRBJ2-2
v_gene: TRBV3-1/TRBV3-2
d_gene: TRBD2
len: 18

CDR3aa: CASSLASGSGNTIYF
CDR3nt: TGTGCCAGCAGCTTAGCTTCAGGGTCTGGAAACACCATATATTTT
abundance: .
j_gene: TRBJ1-3
v_gene: TRBV7-9
d_gene: .
len: 15

CDR3aa: CASSQVGHEKLFF
CDR3nt: TGCGCCAGCAGCCAAGTAGGACACGAAAAACTGTTTTTT
abundance: .
j_gene: TRBJ1-4
v_gene: TRBV4-1
d_gene: .
len: 13

CDR3aa: CASSEGGNEQFF
CDR3nt: TGTGCCAGCAGCGAAGGGGGAAATGAGCAGTTCTTC
abundance: .
j_gene: TRBJ2-1
v_gene: TRBV27
d_gene: .
len: 12

CDR3aa: CASSTGQRNQPQHF
CDR3nt: TGTGCCAGCAGTACGGGACAGCGTAATCAGCCCCAGCATTTT
abundance: .
j_gene: TRBJ1-5
v_gene: TRBV27
d_gene: TRBD1
len: 14

CDR3aa: CASSQEASGGAYEQYF
CDR3nt: TGTGCCAGCAGCCAAGAGGCTAGCGGGGGGGCCTACGAGCAGTACTTC
abundance: .
j_gene: TRBJ2-7
v_gene: TRBV4-2
d_gene: TRBD2
len: 16

CDR3aa: CATSDGTSGGNEQFF
CDR3nt: TGTGCCACCAGTGACGGGACTAGCGGGGGCAATGAGCAGTTCTTC
abundance: .
j_gene: TRBJ2-1
v_gene: TRBV24-1
d_gene: TRBD2
len: 15

CDR3aa: CAWRLTGMNTEAFF
CDR3nt: TGTGCCTGGAGATTAACAGGGATGAACACTGAAGCTTTCTTT
abundance: .
j_gene: TRBJ1-1
v_gene: TRBV30
d_gene: .
len: 14

CDR3aa: CASASGSSGYTDTQYF
CDR3nt: TGTGCCAGCGCCAGTGGGTCTAGCGGGTACACAGATACGCAGTATTTT
abundance: .
j_gene: TRBJ2-3
v_gene: TRBV5-4
d_gene: TRBD2
len: 16

CDR3aa: CASSQEVGSGTDTQYF
CDR3nt: TGTGCCAGCAGCCAAGAGGTGGGCTCTGGCACAGATACGCAGTATTTT
abundance: .
j_gene: TRBJ2-3
v_gene: TRBV3-1/TRBV3-2
d_gene: .
len: 16

CDR3aa: CAWGEAQPQHF
CDR3nt: TGTGCCTGGGGTGAGGCTCAGCCCCAGCATTTT
abundance: .
j_gene: TRBJ1-5
v_gene: TRBV30
d_gene: .
len: 11

CDR3aa: CASSFHRSLAKNIQYF
CDR3nt: TGTGCCAGCAGCTTTCACAGATCACTAGCCAAAAACATTCAGTACTTC
abundance: .
j_gene: TRBJ2-4
v_gene: TRBV11-2
d_gene: .
len: 16

CDR3aa: CASSWEREGNEQFF
CDR3nt: TGTGCCAGCAGCTGGGAGCGGGAGGGCAATGAGCAGTTCTTC
abundance: .
j_gene: TRBJ2-1
v_gene: TRBV2
d_gene: TRBD2
len: 14

CDR3aa: CSVVQGREKLFF
CDR3nt: TGCAGCGTTGTCCAGGGGAGAGAAAAACTGTTTTTT
abundance: once
j_gene: TRBJ1-4
v_gene: TRBV29-1
d_gene: .
len: 12

CDR3aa: CATSEPLLGADTQYF
CDR3nt: TGTGCCACCAGTGAGCCCCTACTAGGTGCGGATACGCAGTATTTT
abundance: .
j_gene: TRBJ2-3
v_gene: TRBV24-1
d_gene: .
len: 15

CDR3aa: CASSQDRSSGIIFHTQYF
CDR3nt: TGCGCCAGCAGCCAAGATCGATCTAGCGGAATCATATTTCACACCCAGTACTTC
abundance: .
j_gene: TRBJ2-5
v_gene: TRBV4-1
d_gene: TRBD2
len: 18

CDR3aa: CATRKPLQGAGEKLFF
CDR3nt: TGTGCCACCAGAAAACCCTTACAGGGGGCGGGGGAAAAACTGTTTTTT
abundance: once
j_gene: TRBJ1-4
v_gene: TRBV15
d_gene: TRBD1
len: 16

CDR3aa: CASSQGGGRTDTQYF
CDR3nt: TGTGCCAGCAGCCAAGGCGGCGGTCGCACAGATACGCAGTATTTT
abundance: .
j_gene: TRBJ2-3
v_gene: TRBV14
d_gene: .
len: 15

CDR3aa: CASSHNDRNTEAFF
CDR3nt: TGTGCCAGCAGCCATAATGACAGGAACACTGAAGCTTTCTTT
abundance: .
j_gene: TRBJ1-1
v_gene: TRBV13
d_gene: .
len: 14

CDR3aa: CATSRDRGNYGYTF
CDR3nt: TGTGCCACCAGCAGGGACAGGGGGAACTATGGCTACACCTTC
abundance: .
j_gene: TRBJ1-2
v_gene: TRBV15
d_gene: TRBD1
len: 14

CDR3aa: CASRGTGVTGELFF
CDR3nt: TGTGCCAGCCGCGGGACGGGAGTCACCGGGGAGCTGTTTTTT
abundance: few
j_gene: TRBJ2-2
v_gene: TRBV2
d_gene: .
len: 14

CDR3aa: CASSFGRGHQPQHF
CDR3nt: TGTGCCAGCAGTTTCGGGAGGGGGCACCAGCCCCAGCATTTT
abundance: .
j_gene: TRBJ1-5
v_gene: TRBV6-5
d_gene: TRBD1
len: 14

CDR3aa: CTSSQQGNEKLFF
CDR3nt: TGCACCAGCAGCCAACAGGGTAATGAAAAACTGTTTTTT
abundance: .
j_gene: TRBJ1-4
v_gene: TRBV1
d_gene: .
len: 13